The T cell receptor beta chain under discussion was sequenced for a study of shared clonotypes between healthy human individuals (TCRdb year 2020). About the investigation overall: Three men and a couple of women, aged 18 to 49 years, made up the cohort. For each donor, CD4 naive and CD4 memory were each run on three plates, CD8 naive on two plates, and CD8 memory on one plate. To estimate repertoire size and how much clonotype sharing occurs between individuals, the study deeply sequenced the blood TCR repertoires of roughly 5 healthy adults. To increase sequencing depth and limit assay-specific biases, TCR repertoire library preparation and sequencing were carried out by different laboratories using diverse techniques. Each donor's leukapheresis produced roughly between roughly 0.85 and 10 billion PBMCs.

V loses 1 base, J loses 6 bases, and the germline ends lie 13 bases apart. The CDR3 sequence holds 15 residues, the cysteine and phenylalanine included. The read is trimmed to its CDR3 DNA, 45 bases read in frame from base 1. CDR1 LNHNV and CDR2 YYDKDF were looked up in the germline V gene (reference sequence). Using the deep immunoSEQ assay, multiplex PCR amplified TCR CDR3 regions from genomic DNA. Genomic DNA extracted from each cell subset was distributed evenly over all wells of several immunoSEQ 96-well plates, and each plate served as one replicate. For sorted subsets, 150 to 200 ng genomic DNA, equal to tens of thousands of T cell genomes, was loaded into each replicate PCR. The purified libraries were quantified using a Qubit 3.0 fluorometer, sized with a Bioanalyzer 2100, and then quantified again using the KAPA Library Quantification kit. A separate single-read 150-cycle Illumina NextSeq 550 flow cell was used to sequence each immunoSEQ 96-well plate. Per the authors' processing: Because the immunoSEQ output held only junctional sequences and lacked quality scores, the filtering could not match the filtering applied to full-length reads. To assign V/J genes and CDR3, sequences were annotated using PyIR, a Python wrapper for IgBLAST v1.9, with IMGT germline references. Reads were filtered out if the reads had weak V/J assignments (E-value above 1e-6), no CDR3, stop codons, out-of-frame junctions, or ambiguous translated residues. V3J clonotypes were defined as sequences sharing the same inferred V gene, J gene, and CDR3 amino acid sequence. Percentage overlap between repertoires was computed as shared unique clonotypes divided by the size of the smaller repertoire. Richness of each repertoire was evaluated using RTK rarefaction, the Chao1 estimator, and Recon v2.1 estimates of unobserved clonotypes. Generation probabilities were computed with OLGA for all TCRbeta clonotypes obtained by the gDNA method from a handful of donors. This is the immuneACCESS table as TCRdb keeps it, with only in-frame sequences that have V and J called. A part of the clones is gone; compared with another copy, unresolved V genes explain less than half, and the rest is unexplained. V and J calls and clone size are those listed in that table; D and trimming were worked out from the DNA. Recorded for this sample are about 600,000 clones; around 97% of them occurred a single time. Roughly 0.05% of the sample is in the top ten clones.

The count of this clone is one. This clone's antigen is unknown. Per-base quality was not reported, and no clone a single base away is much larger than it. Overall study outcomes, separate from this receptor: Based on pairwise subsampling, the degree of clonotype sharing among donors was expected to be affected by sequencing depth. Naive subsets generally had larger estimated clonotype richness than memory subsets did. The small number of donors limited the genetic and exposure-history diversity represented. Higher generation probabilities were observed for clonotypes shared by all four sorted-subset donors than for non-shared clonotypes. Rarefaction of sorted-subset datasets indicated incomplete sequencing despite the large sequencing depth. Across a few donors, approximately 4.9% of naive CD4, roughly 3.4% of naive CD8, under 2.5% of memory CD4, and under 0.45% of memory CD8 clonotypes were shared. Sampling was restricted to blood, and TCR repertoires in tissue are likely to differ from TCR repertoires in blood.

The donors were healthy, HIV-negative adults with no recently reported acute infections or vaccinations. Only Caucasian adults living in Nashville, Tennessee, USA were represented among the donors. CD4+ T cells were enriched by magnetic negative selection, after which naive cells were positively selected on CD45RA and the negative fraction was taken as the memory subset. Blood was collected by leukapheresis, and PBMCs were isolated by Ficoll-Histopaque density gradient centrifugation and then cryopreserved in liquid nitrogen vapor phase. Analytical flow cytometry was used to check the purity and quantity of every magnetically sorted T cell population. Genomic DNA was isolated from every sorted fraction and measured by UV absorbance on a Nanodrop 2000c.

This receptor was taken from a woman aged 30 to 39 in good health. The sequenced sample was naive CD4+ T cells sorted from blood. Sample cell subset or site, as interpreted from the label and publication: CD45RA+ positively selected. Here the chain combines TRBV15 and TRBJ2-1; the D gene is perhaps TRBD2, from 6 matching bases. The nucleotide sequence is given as TGTGCCACCAGCAGAGGCGGGGCGGGAAGCAATGAGCAGTTCTTC. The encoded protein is CATSRGGAGSNEQFF.